Described below is a single T cell receptor beta chain sequence and its context. The clone's antigen remains unknown. Base qualities are missing; no much larger clone stands one base away. These data come from a study of cytomegalovirus exposure and HLA in healthy donors (TCRdb year 2017). In terms of the full investigation: In an earlier analysis of 550 to 750 of the donors, less than 350 Gb of sequence data and approximately 100 million unique TCR beta sequences from about 190 million T cells were reported. On average, roughly 240,000 unique TCR beta nucleotide sequences were sequenced per donor among 300 to 500 genotyped donors of the cohort, with around 19% of those sequences being non-productive. In a later genetic analysis, genome-wide SNP genotypes for about 55% of the roughly 700 donors were used, and that subset was treated as a discovery cohort. Among the roughly 400 genotyped donors, approximately 81% belonged to the genetic ancestry cluster associated with self-reported Caucasian donors. Rather than using new phenotypic data, the later analysis identified candidate immune exposures from TCR beta sequences and from how often those sequences occurred across donors. All discovery cohort repertoires had been generated using a single sequencing platform. Both class I and class II loci were covered by HLA typing, at four-digit resolution. In a later analysis, previously published TCR beta repertoires from more than 500 donors were re-analyzed and high-resolution HLA genotyping was added so that TCR occurrence patterns could be studied. In addition to the first cohort of around 670 subjects, a separate validation cohort of 120 different subjects was used. The number of typed donors differed by locus: about 629-630 for A, B, C, DRB1 and DQB1; 500 to 550 for DQA1; approximately 610 for DPA1; and around 490 for DPB1. Because of strong linkage in the cohort, roughly five DR-DQ haplotypes were treated as single units for association and clustering. To predict cytomegalovirus infection status, the study brought together high-throughput TCR immunosequencing, statistical association of individual TCRs with disease status, and machine learning. About 300 gigabases of sequencing data and some 85 million unique TCR sequences were included in an early release covering several hundred HLA-typed donors. An earlier analysis of approximately 580 of the donors used high-throughput TCR beta sequencing to judge whether each TCR beta V gene segment behaved as functional or pseudogenic. Alongside the repertoire data, information on donor age, sex, ethnicity and CMV serostatus was compiled. The study aimed to test whether cataloging public T cell receptors could reveal signatures of past pathogen exposure. Using immunosequencing, the study profiled T cell repertoires from some 670 subjects and related those repertoires to cytomegalovirus serostatus. Overall study results and their limits: In an earlier analysis of 587 of the donors, most TCR beta V segments appeared in productive rearrangements about 87% or about 30% of the time, broadly matching IMGT annotations. V-gene and J-gene trimming of TCR beta chains was associated with a missense DCLRE1C variant in a later genetic analysis, and the association was replicated in an independent cohort. According to a later analysis, TCR association rates differed among HLA loci, with DRB1 alleles showing the most associated TCRs and HLA-C alleles showing the fewest. A further reported finding was that TCR beta sequences accurately predicted the HLA-A and HLA-B alleles for most subjects in the first cohort. Because HLA typing was unavailable for some donors at each locus, only the typed subset was used in association tests. A few of the identified cytomegalovirus-associated TCR beta chains were confirmed in vitro to be specific for cytomegalovirus antigens. The study listed over 150 TCR beta chains as associated with cytomegalovirus. The earlier analysis of approximately 590 of the donors excluded roughly 17 rarely observed V segments, including chromosome 9 orphons, because counts were too low. In both the original and validation cohorts, the classifier was reported to diagnose cytomegalovirus status with high specificity and sensitivity. Presence/absence analyses assumed roughly uniform sequencing depth across donors, an assumption that may not hold. While some public TCRs were present in many individuals, most TCR sequences turned up only very rarely across donors. The cohort was sequenced for TCR beta chains only, and without alpha or paired-chain data the features that could be detected were limited. Assigning TCR associations to individual alleles was difficult when HLA alleles, especially DR and DQ, strongly co-occurred. According to a later analysis, parvovirus B19, influenza, CMV and Epstein-Barr virus appeared linked to several top co-occurrence clusters. In a later genetic analysis, fewer N-insertions in productive TCRs were reported among donors in an Asian-associated ancestry cluster than the roughly 700-donor mean. A group of highly shared sequence variants was considered likely to be a technical artifact of the sequencing pipeline. In a later analysis, HLA-associated TCR beta chains were found to be more clonally expanded and to have lower generation probabilities than equally common non-associated chains. A later analysis found that most CMV-associated TCR beta chains appeared HLA-restricted, with HLA associations seemingly driven largely by CMV exposure. The 87-base-pair reads could not distinguish some IMGT-functional V segments, including TRBV6-2 and TRBV6-3, so those segments were excluded. Linkage disequilibrium might explain the correlated functional status among segregating V segments, but an unknown experimental factor could not be excluded. The only immune exposure information available for the cohort was CMV serostatus. The authors suggested that the approach could potentially be extended to other disease states and immunological phenotypes. At a false discovery rate of 0.05, a later analysis linked about 16,000 TCR beta sequences to specific HLA alleles.

The library was obtained by the immunoSEQ multiplex PCR assay. For the multiplex PCR, a mixture combining 60 forward primers for TCR Vbeta segments and 13 reverse primers for TCR Jbeta segments was used. A multiplex PCR assay on genomic DNA amplified the CDR3 region of rearranged TCR beta genes. The amplified TCR beta libraries were sequenced on the Illumina HiSeq System as 87-base-pair reads. Turning to the authors' computational methods: A later analysis tallied around 82 million unique TCR beta chains across the 666 repertoires, and about 10 million of those chains were shared by two or more donors. Raw reads were error-corrected and collapsed into unique sequences with a nearest-neighbor algorithm that merged closely related sequences to remove PCR and sequencing errors. Alignment of CDR3 sequences to IMGT reference sequences was used to assign V, D and J gene segments. For a sequence to be retained, a match of at least six nucleotides to both a V gene segment and a J gene segment was required. A rearrangement counted as productive if the CDR3 had no stop codons and remained in frame with V and J, and every other rearrangement counted as non-productive. CDR3 was defined according to IMGT convention as the region running from the second conserved V-encoded cysteine to the conserved J-encoded phenylalanine. In an earlier analysis of roughly 610 of the donors, sequences lacking an unambiguous match to a single V gene segment were excluded. In an earlier analysis of approximately 610 of the donors, V segments were called functional above 56.7% productive rearrangements and were called segregating when the between-donor standard deviation exceeded 5%. A statistical classification framework was built for diagnosing cytomegalovirus status from the catalog of TCR beta chain sequences. In a later analysis, V and J genes were assigned by comparing TCR nucleotide sequences against IMGT/GENE-DB human TR gene sequences. Using the TCRdist pipeline, a later analysis assigned CDR3 sequences along with most-parsimonious VDJ recombination scenarios. A later analysis defined each TCR beta chain by its CDR3 amino acid sequence plus V-gene family, and excluded reads lacking a unique V-gene family. In a later analysis, 450 to 600 highly shared, low-generation-probability nucleotide sequences were removed to address suspected cross-contamination and a sequencing artifact. In a later analysis, a clonal expansion index for each public chain was calculated from normalized within-repertoire ranks of inferred template counts. In a later analysis, generation probabilities were computed using a VDJ recombination model fitted to out-of-frame rearrangements, and the results were checked against IGoR. A later analysis scored TCR-TCR, TCR-HLA and TCR-CMV co-occurrence with hypergeometric tests, applying a repertoire-size bias correction to TCR pairs. In a later analysis, false discovery rates were estimated by permuting HLA or CMV assignments 20 times. In a later analysis, co-occurring TCRs were grouped with DBSCAN, and TCRdist sequence similarity was added when clustering was performed within HLA-allele-positive subsets. Repertoires with fewer than 30,000 or more than 120,000 public chains were left out of co-occurrence clustering, as were five repertoires with anomalous nucleotide sharing. Entries here come from immuneACCESS through TCRdb and include only in-frame sequences with V and J called. Some clones fail to appear in such tables; in the studies checked, an unresolved V gene covers under half of the shortfall, and the cause of the remainder is unknown. The D gene and trimming were derived from the DNA, and the V and J assignments and clone size from that table. For this sample the table gives about 140,000 clones, of which 65% to 85% were detected only once. The ten largest make up roughly 6.6% of the sample.

In total, more than 500 healthy bone marrow donors made up the cohort. At the time of sampling, all cohort members were nominally healthy, though unrecorded immune exposures were likely present. The donor tested CMV seronegative, placing the donor among the 350 to 400 seronegative members of the cohort. Every donor gave a peripheral blood sample, and the peripheral blood mononuclear cells from that sample were used for TCR beta sequencing. Genomic DNA extraction from the blood cell samples was performed with the Qiagen DNeasy Blood Extraction Kit. The CDR3 runs 12 amino acids, cysteine and phenylalanine included. Kept here is only the CDR3 DNA, which spans 36 bases and is read in frame from base 1. According to the germline V gene (reference sequence), CDR1 reads LNHDA and CDR2 reads SQIVND. Trimming at the junction amounts to 9 bases on V and 4 bases on J, and the germline ends lie 12 bases apart.

The TCR sequence derives from a man aged 25 to 40 in good health and CMV-seronegative. Sequencing was done on a sample of PBMCs. The chain is made from TRBV19 and TRBJ1-1; TRBD1 is possibly the D segment (5 matching bases). The base sequence is TGTGCCAGCCGACGGGGGGGCACTGAAGCTTTCTTT. The resulting protein is CASRRGGTEAFF.